This record concerns one TCR beta chain sequence. Together with a sample-barcoded 5' primer, a J-beta primer mix was included in a second PCR lasting roughly 6 to 12 cycles. MiXCR was run by TCRdb on the 5' RACE reads, yielding one entry per CDR3 protein. The table lists around 990,000 distinct CDR3 sequences, approximately 38% of them singletons. This entry comes from a study of blood T cells in healthy people across ages. CDR3 length equals 14 residues. CDR1 is SGHRS and CDR2 is YFSETQ in the germline V gene. The ends were cut back, 0 bases at V and 5 bases at J, with 12 bases in the middle. The chain carries TRBV5-1 and TRBJ2-7; D is possibly TRBD1 (6 bases). This clonotype was sampled from a man between 18 and 29 years old in good health. Sequencing used blood. The CDR3 loop reads CASSLGQEVHEQYF. The DNA of the CDR3 is TGCGCCAGCAGCTTGGGACAGGAGGTCCACGAGCAGTACTTC.